These 15 T cell receptor beta chains were all obtained from the same sample, sequenced in a study of T cell repertoires in cytomegalovirus infection. Via MiXCR, TCRdb re-called the reads, giving one row per CDR3 protein. The sample includes about 920,000 distinct CDR3 sequences, less than 40% of them seen just once. For these TCRs, the target antigens are not known. This specimen consisted of cultured CD8+ T cells from PBMCs, obtained from culture after CMV antigen stimulation. The receptors come from a human donor in good health (CMV status not recorded). Some clones in this sample may be carry-over from other donors' samples.

The genes are TRBV29-1 and TRBJ2-1, with D perhaps matching TRBD2 (6 bases). The germline V gene encodes CDR1 SQVTM and CDR2 ANQGSEA. Trimming shortened V by 7 bases and J by 4 bases, and 14 bases separated the two germline ends. The CDR3 totals 13 residues. The CDR3 reads CSGWGDEYNEQFF. The DNA for the CDR3 is TGCAGCGGGTGGGGGGATGAGTACAATGAGCAGTTCTTC.

This clonotype was detected only a few times. This chain links TRBV3-1 with TRBJ2-1, with 7 positions matching TRBD2. The V and J ends lost 0 bases and 4 bases, in that order; junction bases with no gene match: 9. CDR1 and CDR2 (germline): LGHDT, YNNKEL (reference sequence). The CDR3 spans 17 residues. CDR3 sequence reads: CASSQELRTSVYNEQFF. CDR3 DNA sequence: TGTGCCAGCAGCCAAGAGCTCCGAACTAGCGTATACAATGAGCAGTTCTTC.

The chain employs TRBV2 and TRBJ2-1, with D possibly TRBD2 on 6 matching bases. Germline CDR1 is SNHLY and CDR2 is FYNNEI. The V and J ends lost 2 bases and 12 bases respectively, with 17 bases between them. This CDR3 has 14 amino acids. Here the CDR3 reads CASSEPELALRQFF. Written as DNA, the CDR3 is TGTGCCAGCAGTGAACCGGAACTAGCATTACGGCAGTTCTTC.

This clonotype was counted only a few times. J is TRBJ2-1 and V is TRBV29-1; perhaps D is TRBD1 or TRBD2 (5 bases each). The CDR3 runs 14 residues. Per the germline V gene, CDR1 is SQVTM and CDR2 is ANQGSEA. Trimming removed 3 bases from V and 7 bases from J, with 16 bases in between. The CDR3 reads CSVDRTSRGNEQFF. The CDR3 DNA reads TGCAGCGTTGACAGGACATCAAGAGGGAATGAGCAGTTCTTC.

This clonotype was detected only once. The chain links TRBV27 to TRBJ2-5, with no clear D. Germline lookup yields CDR1 MNHEY and CDR2 SMNVEV (reference sequence). This CDR3 contains 13 residues. V lost 6 bases to trimming and J lost 5 bases, with 13 bases between them. CDR3 bases: TGTGCCAGCAGGACAATGGGCTACGAGACCCAGTACTTC. Encoded protein: CASRTMGYETQYF.

The chain couples TRBV14 to TRBJ1-2; TRBD1 matches at 9 bases. J was trimmed by 4 bases and V by 4 bases; bases with no gene match: 7. Germline assignment: CDR1 SGHDN and CDR2 FVKESK. This CDR3 comprises 15 residues. The CDR3 DNA reads TGTGCCAGCAGCCCTACAGGGGGCTTTCTCTATGGCTACACCTTC. Its protein product is CASSPTGGFLYGYTF.

This clonotype was seen a handful of times. The rearrangement uses TRBV11-1 and TRBJ2-5; 13 nucleotides agree with TRBD2. Germline V gene data show CDR1 as SGHAT and CDR2 as FQDESV (reference sequence). The CDR3 totals 15 residues. V lost 6 bases to trimming and J lost 5 bases; unmatched junction nucleotides: 6. CDR3 protein: CASSPSTSGGETQYF. CDR3 in DNA: TGTGCCAGCAGTCCTTCGACTAGCGGGGGGGAGACCCAGTACTTC. The full variable domain, rest sourced from reference TRBV11-1 and TRBJ2-5, is EAEVAQSPRYKITEKSQAVAFWCDPISGHATLYWYRQILGQGPELLVQFQDESVVDDSQLPKDRFSAERLKGVDSTLKIQPAELGDSAMYLCASSPSTSGGETQYFGPGTRLLVL.

This chain links TRBV5-6 with TRBJ2-2; D is undetermined. The CDR3 has 17 amino acids. Trimming stripped 5 bases from V and 7 bases from J, with 24 bases between. The V gene's germline CDR1 is SGHDT and CDR2 YYEEEE. CDR3 sequence: CASSLLIAPPKDGELFF. Here the CDR3 DNA reads TGTGCCAGCAGTCTTTTAATCGCCCCCCCGAAGGACGGGGAGCTGTTTTTT.

This clonotype has at least ten counts. V usage is TRBV12-3 or TRBV12-4 and J usage is TRBJ1-2, with unresolved D. The CDR3 has 13 residues. With 3 bases removed from V and 1 base from J, the gap between germline ends came to 6 bases. CDR3 region: CASSLEYNYGYTF. CDR3 sequence (DNA): TGTGCCAGCAGTTTGGAATATAACTATGGCTACACCTTC.

The chain carries TRBV2 and TRBJ2-5, with D unclear. V shed 1 base and J shed 5 bases, with 14 bases lying between them. Looked up from germline, CDR1 is SNHLY and CDR2 is FYNNEI. The CDR3 is 15 residues long. As DNA, the CDR3 is TGTGCCAGCAGTGAAGGTATTTTTCCGAGCGAGACCCAGTACTTC. Its translation is CASSEGIFPSETQYF.

This clonotype has just a few counts. The chain couples TRBV27 to TRBJ2-5, with 9 bases that match TRBD1. V lost 6 bases to trimming and J lost 5 bases; unmatched junction nucleotides: 19. Germline V gene data show CDR1 as MNHEY and CDR2 as SMNVEV (reference sequence). The CDR3 is 18 residues long. The DNA of the CDR3 is TGTGCCAGCAGACCCTGGGGGGGGGACAGGGAGATTCGGGAGACCCAGTACTTC. Its protein product is CASRPWGGDREIRETQYF.

This chain links TRBV20-1 with TRBJ2-7; 9 bases map to TRBD1. Germline V gene sequence: CDR1 DFQATT, CDR2 SNEGSKA (reference sequence). The CDR3 sequence is 12 residues long. V lost 6 bases, J lost 3 bases, and 3 bases stayed unmatched. The CDR3 here is CSAPGQGYEQYV. The DNA of the CDR3 is TGCAGTGCCCCGGGACAGGGCTACGAGCAGTACGTC.

Worth noting for this clonotype: It may be a read error: a sequence one base away is much more abundant. V gene TRBV7-8 combines with J gene TRBJ2-2, with D possibly TRBD2 on 6 matching bases. The CDR3 loop spans 15 amino acids. Germline CDR1 is SGHVS and CDR2 is FQNEAQ. Trimming shortened V by 6 bases and J by 8 bases, and 19 bases separated the two germline ends. This CDR3 reads CASSITSGTVGELFF. CDR3 nucleotide sequence: TGTGCCAGCAGTATTACATCGGGGACTGTTGGGGAGCTGTTTTTT.

The V call is TRBV9, the J call TRBJ2-2, with D possibly being TRBD1 or TRBD2 (5 bases each). The V gene's germline CDR1 is SGDLS and CDR2 YYNGEE. The CDR3 extends over 14 amino acids. Trimming removed 4 bases from V and 7 bases from J, with 14 bases in between. This CDR3 reads CASSSPVGGGELFF. Here the CDR3 DNA reads TGTGCCAGCAGCTCACCCGTTGGGGGCGGGGAGCTGTTTTTT.

A few counts support this clonotype. V usage is TRBV5-5 and J usage is TRBJ2-5, with D hard to call. CDR3 size: 14 residues. V was pared by 5 bases and J by 4 bases, with 15 bases between. The germline V gene encodes CDR1 SGHKS and CDR2 YYEKEE (reference sequence). Here the CDR3 reads CASRNFDSRETQYF. Here the CDR3 DNA reads TGTGCCAGCAGAAATTTCGATTCTCGAGAGACCCAGTACTTC.